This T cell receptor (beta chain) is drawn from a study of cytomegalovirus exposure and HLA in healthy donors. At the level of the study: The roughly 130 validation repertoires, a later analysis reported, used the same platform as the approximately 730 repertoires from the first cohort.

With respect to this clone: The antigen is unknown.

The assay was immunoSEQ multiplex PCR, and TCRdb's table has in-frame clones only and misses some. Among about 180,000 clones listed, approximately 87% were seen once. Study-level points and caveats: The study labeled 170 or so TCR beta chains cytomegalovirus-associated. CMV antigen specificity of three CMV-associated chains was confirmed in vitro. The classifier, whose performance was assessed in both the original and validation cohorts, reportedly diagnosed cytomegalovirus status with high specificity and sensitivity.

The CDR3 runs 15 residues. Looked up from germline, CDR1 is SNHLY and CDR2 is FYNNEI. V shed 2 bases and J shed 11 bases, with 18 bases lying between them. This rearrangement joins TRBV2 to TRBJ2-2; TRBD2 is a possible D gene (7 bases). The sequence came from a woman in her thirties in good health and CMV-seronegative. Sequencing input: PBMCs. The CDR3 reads CASSESGRGATELFF. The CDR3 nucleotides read TGTGCCAGCAGTGAATCGGGGAGGGGGGCAACCGAGCTGTTTTTT.